The 6 T cell receptor beta chains in this list originate from one sample, sequenced in a study of OX40 agonist ivuxolimab in advanced cancers. This table comes from immunoSEQ multiplex PCR, and its TCRdb copy is limited to in-frame clones, with some not included. The table lists approximately 100,000 clones, 84% of them singletons. The starting material was CD4+ or CD8+ T cells sorted from blood, obtained in a trial of the OX40 agonist ivuxolimab. The receptors here all came from an adult with an advanced solid tumor such as melanoma, head and neck, liver or kidney cancer.

This clone was counted a few times. The V call is TRBV9, the J call TRBJ2-2, with 10 bases aligning to TRBD1. The germline CDR1 and CDR2 sequences are SGDLS and YYNGEE. V shed 4 bases, J shed 7 bases, and the junction held 10 bases outside the gene matches. CDR3 length: 16 amino acids. The CDR3 spells CASSPRRTGGDGELFF. The CDR3 bases are TGTGCCAGCAGCCCTAGAAGGACAGGGGGTGACGGGGAGCTGTTTTTT. Supplemented by reference TRBV9 and TRBJ2-2, the full variable domain reads DSGVTQTPKHLITATGQRVTLRCSPRSGDLSVYWYQQSLDQGLQFLIQYYNGEERAKGNILERFSAQQFPDLHSELNLSSLELGDSALYFCASSPRRTGGDGELFFGEGSRLTVL.

Written as DNA, the CDR3 is TGCGCCAGCAGCCCGGGGCCAAACACTGAAGCTTTCTTT. The encoded protein is CASSPGPNTEAFF. The V and J genes are TRBV5-1 and TRBJ1-1; weak D call: TRBD1 (5 bases). The germline V and J ends were trimmed by 4 bases and 2 bases, with 9 bases remaining between them. Germline CDR1 and CDR2: SGHRS and YFSETQ. The CDR3 is 13 residues long. Complete variable domain (other parts from reference TRBV5-1 and TRBJ1-1): KAGVTQTPRYLIKTRGQQVTLSCSPISGHRSVSWYQQTPGQGLQFLFEYFSETQRNKGNFPGRFSGRQFSNSRSEMNVSTLELGDSALYLCASSPGPNTEAFFGQGTRLTVV.

This clone was found a few times. V usage is TRBV15 and J usage is TRBJ2-4; TRBD1 agrees at 8 bases. The CDR3 spans 15 residues. J was trimmed by 9 bases and V by 3 bases; bases with no gene match: 10. CDR1 LNHNV and CDR2 YYDKDF come from the germline V gene (reference sequence). The DNA for the CDR3 is TGTGCCACCAGCAGCAGACAGGGCGGACAGGGCATTCAGTACTTC. It yields the protein CATSSRQGGQGIQYF. Based on the CDR3 plus reference TRBV15 and TRBJ2-4, the full variable domain is DAMVIQNPRYQVTQFGKPVTLSCSQTLNHNVMYWYQQKSSQAPKLLFHYYDKDFNNEADTPDNFQSRRPNTSFCFLDIRSPGLGDTAMYLCATSSRQGGQGIQYFGAGTRLSVL.

This clone has more than one count but fewer than ten. This sequence joins TRBV19 and TRBJ1-5; D uncertain. V was cut by 3 bases and J by 7 bases, with 10 bases left in between. The CDR3 runs 13 residues. Germline-derived CDR1 and CDR2 are LNHDA and SQIVND (reference sequence). The CDR3 loop is CASSIQEQQPQHF. The CDR3 DNA reads as TGTGCCAGTAGTATTCAGGAACAGCAGCCCCAGCATTTT. The whole variable domain, filled in from reference TRBV19 and TRBJ1-5, reads DGGITQSPKYLFRKEGQNVTLSCEQNLNHDAMYWYRQDPGQGLRLIYYSQIVNDFQKGDIAEGYSVSREKKESFPLTVTSAQKNPTAFYLCASSIQEQQPQHFGDGTRLSIL.

This clone was observed a handful of times. This rearrangement joins TRBV12-5 to TRBJ2-5; D gene uncertain. Deletions cut 10 bases from V and 9 bases from J, with 9 bases between. Germline V gene sequence: CDR1 LGHNT, CDR2 FRNRAP. The CDR3 extends over 9 amino acids. The CDR3 DNA follows: TGTGCTAAGCCGGGTCCCCAGTACTTC. Protein: CAKPGPQYF.

The V gene is TRBV29-1, the J gene TRBJ2-2, with D unclear. Germline V CDR1 and CDR2: SQVTM, ANQGSEA. CDR3 length: 14 residues. V was trimmed by 5 bases and J by 3 bases, leaving 13 bases between them. The CDR3 DNA follows: TGCAGCGTTCCACGCGGTGGGGACACCGGGGAGCTGTTTTTT. Amino acids: CSVPRGGDTGELFF.